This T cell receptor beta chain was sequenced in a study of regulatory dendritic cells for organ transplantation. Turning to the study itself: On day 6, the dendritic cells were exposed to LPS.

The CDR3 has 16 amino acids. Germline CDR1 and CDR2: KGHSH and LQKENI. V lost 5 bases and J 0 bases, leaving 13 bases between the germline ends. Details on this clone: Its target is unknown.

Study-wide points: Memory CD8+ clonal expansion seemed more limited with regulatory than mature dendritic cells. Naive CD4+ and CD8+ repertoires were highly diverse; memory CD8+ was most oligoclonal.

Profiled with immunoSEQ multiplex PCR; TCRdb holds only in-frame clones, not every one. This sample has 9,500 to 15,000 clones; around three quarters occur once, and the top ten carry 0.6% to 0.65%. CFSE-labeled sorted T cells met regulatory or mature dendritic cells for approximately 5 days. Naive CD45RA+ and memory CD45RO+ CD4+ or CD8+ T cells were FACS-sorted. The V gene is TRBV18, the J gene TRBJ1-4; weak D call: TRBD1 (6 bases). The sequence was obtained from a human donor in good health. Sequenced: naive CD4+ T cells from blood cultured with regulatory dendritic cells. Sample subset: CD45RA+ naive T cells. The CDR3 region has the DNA TGTGCCAGCTCAACAAGGACAGCCGCAACTAATGAAAAACTGTTTTTT. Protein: CASSTRTAATNEKLFF.